Each of the 29 T cell receptor beta chains below was sequenced from the same sample in a study of vaccination and CD4 T cells after COVID-19. One entry per CDR3 protein, called by TCRdb with MiXCR from the PCR reads. Here the sample spans some 29,000 distinct CDR3 sequences, 45% to 65% being singletons. Documented time point: late sampling 161 to 241 days after vaccination in a few convalescent patients. The source was CD4+ T cells from blood, collected about 7 months after SARS-CoV-2 vaccination. These receptor sequences come from a human donor who had recovered from COVID-19.

The V call is TRBV29-1, the J call TRBJ1-1, with D maybe TRBD1 (6 bases). V lost 3 bases, J lost 10 bases, and 12 bases lay in between. This CDR3 region has 11 residues. Germline V gene sequence: CDR1 SQVTM, CDR2 ANQGSEA. This CDR3 is CSVDGTSGAFF. CDR3 coding DNA: TGCAGCGTTGATGGGACATCGGGAGCTTTCTTT.

V and J are TRBV5-8 and TRBJ2-3, with D unresolved. V was shortened by 0 bases and J by 1 base, with 3 bases between the two germline ends. The CDR3 runs to 13 residues. Germline lookup yields CDR1 SGHTS and CDR2 YDEGEE. The CDR3 DNA sequence: TGTGCCAGCAGCTTGGGGCGCACAGATACGCAGTATTTT. Translated: CASSLGRTDTQYF.

V and J are TRBV20-1 and TRBJ2-7; 9 bases match TRBD2. Germline V gene data show CDR1 as DFQATT and CDR2 as SNEGSKA (reference sequence). Unmatched junction bases numbered 4, after V lost 3 bases and J lost 1 base. The length of the CDR3 is 14 residues. CDR3 in DNA: TGCAGTGCTAGGCAAACTAGCGGGTCCTACGAGCAGTACTTC. Amino acids: CSARQTSGSYEQYF.

This chain links TRBV19 with TRBJ1-1; no firm D call. CDR1 and CDR2 from the germline V gene are LNHDA and SQIVND (reference sequence). CDR3 length: 16 amino acids. Deletions cut 7 bases from V and 0 bases from J, with 18 bases between. Here the CDR3 DNA reads TGTGCCAGTACTCAAGATGCTCAGACCTTGAACACTGAAGCTTTCTTT. Protein product: CASTQDAQTLNTEAFF.

This clonotype was counted a few times. CDR3 bases: TGTGCCAGCAGCTTGGCCCCCAATCAGCCCCAGCATTTT. Its translation: CASSLAPNQPQHF. This chain uses TRBV5-4 with TRBJ1-5; D gene ambiguous. V lost 0 bases to trimming and J lost 3 bases, with 4 bases between them. The CDR3 has 13 amino acids. Germline-derived CDR1 and CDR2 are SGHNT and YYREEE (reference sequence).

The chain couples TRBV7-9 to TRBJ1-1; no clear D gene. The CDR3 covers 14 residues. Trimming took 2 bases from V and 5 from J, leaving 12 bases between them. Per the germline V gene, CDR1 is SEHNR and CDR2 is FQNEAQ (reference sequence). The CDR3 DNA reads as TGTGCCAGCAGCTTATTTGGGCCGGAGACTGAAGCTTTCTTT. It is translated as CASSLFGPETEAFF.

V gene TRBV20-1 combines with J gene TRBJ2-5, with 12 positions matching TRBD2. The CDR3 length is 16 residues. Germline values: CDR1 DFQATT, CDR2 SNEGSKA (reference sequence). Trimming at V came to 4 bases and at J to 4 bases, leaving 10 bases not matched to a gene. The CDR3 region has the DNA TGCAGTGCTAAGACTAGCGGGAGAGGGAGGGGAGAGACCCAGTACTTC. Its protein is CSAKTSGRGRGETQYF.

The chain recombines TRBV5-8 with TRBJ1-1; TRBD1 matches at 7 bases. J was trimmed by 3 bases and V by 2 bases; bases with no gene match: 1. There are 13 residues in the CDR3. The germline V gene encodes CDR1 SGHTS and CDR2 YDEGEE. CDR3 coding DNA: TGTGCCAGCAGCTTCACAGGGGACACTGAAGCTTTCTTT. Its translation is CASSFTGDTEAFF.

This clonotype has just a few counts. This chain joins TRBV7-3 and TRBJ1-6; D possibly corresponds to TRBD1 (6 bases). V dropped 2 bases and J dropped 13 bases, with 12 bases sitting between them. Germline V gene data show CDR1 as SGHTA and CDR2 as FQGTGA. The CDR3 extends over 13 amino acids. CDR3 residues: CASSLFYGQPLHF. The CDR3 DNA reads as TGTGCCAGCAGCTTATTCTACGGACAGCCCCTCCACTTT.

CDR3 amino acids: CSARDSRANYGYTF. The CDR3 DNA reads as TGCAGTGCTAGAGATTCGAGAGCTAACTATGGCTACACCTTC. The chain links TRBV20-1 to TRBJ1-2; no firm D call. V gave up 0 bases and J gave up 0 bases, with 8 bases separating them. The CDR3 covers 14 residues. Germline V lookup: CDR1 DFQATT, CDR2 SNEGSKA (reference sequence).

This clonotype has more than one count but fewer than ten. This chain joins TRBV15 and TRBJ2-3; the D is unclear. The CDR3 runs 18 residues. From germline, CDR1 is LNHNV and CDR2 YYDKDF (reference sequence). V was pared by 0 bases and J by 4 bases, with 20 bases between. The CDR3 DNA reads as TGTGCCACCAGCAGAGATGGGTCCCGTGGGCGTTCATCAGATACGCAGTATTTT. Translated: CATSRDGSRGRSSDTQYF.

The genes are TRBV4-2 and TRBJ2-6; D unresolved. The germline CDR1 and CDR2 sequences are LGHNA and YNFKEQ. The CDR3 loop spans 15 amino acids. The V and J ends lost 0 bases and 2 bases respectively, with 5 bases between them. The CDR3 bases are TGTGCCAGCAGCCAAGAGGGAACTGGGGCCAACGTCCTGACTTTC. Protein sequence: CASSQEGTGANVLTF.

This clonotype came up once. This chain uses TRBV5-1 with TRBJ2-5, with 12 bases fitting TRBD1. CDR1 is SGHRS and CDR2 is YFSETQ in the germline V gene. The ends lost 6 bases at V and 4 bases at J; junction bases unmatched: 7. The CDR3 contains 15 residues. CDR3 sequence (DNA): TGCGCCAGCACTTCCGGGACAGGGGGCCGAGAGACCCAGTACTTC. It is translated as CASTSGTGGRETQYF. Full variable domain (rest looked up from reference TRBV5-1 and TRBJ2-5): KAGVTQTPRYLIKTRGQQVTLSCSPISGHRSVSWYQQTPGQGLQFLFEYFSETQRNKGNFPGRFSGRQFSNSRSEMNVSTLELGDSALYLCASTSGTGGRETQYFGPGTRLLVL.

The rearrangement links TRBV6-1 to TRBJ2-3; D is perhaps TRBD2 (5 bases). This CDR3 contains 16 residues. V lost 7 bases to trimming and J lost 2 bases, with 19 bases between them. The V gene's germline CDR1 is MNHNS and CDR2 SASEGT. This chain's CDR3 is CASMGAWPEATDTQYF. CDR3 sequence (DNA): TGTGCCAGCATGGGCGCTTGGCCGGAGGCCACAGATACGCAGTATTTT.

The chain uses TRBV24-1 and TRBJ2-1; D gene uncertain. The CDR3 consists of 19 residues. Looked up from germline, CDR1 is KGHDR and CDR2 is SFDVKD. V lost 5 bases to trimming and J lost 3 bases, with 25 bases between them. The CDR3: CATSAPHGSGPRGYNEQFF. CDR3 DNA sequence: TGTGCCACCAGTGCCCCCCATGGTTCGGGTCCCCGAGGCTACAATGAGCAGTTCTTC.

This chain connects TRBV6-1 to TRBJ2-2, with D perhaps TRBD1 (6 bases). Germline loops: CDR1 MNHNS, CDR2 SASEGT. The V end was cut by 6 bases, the J end by 4 bases, with 9 bases between. There are 13 residues in the CDR3. CDR3 loop: CASRDSVTGELFF. CDR3 bases: TGTGCCAGCAGGGACAGCGTCACCGGGGAGCTGTTTTTT.

In its sample, this clonotype was seen once. The chain uses TRBV28 and TRBJ2-1; D is uncertain. Germline V gives CDR1 MDHEN, CDR2 SYDVKM. This CDR3 has 13 residues. V was clipped by 1 base and J by 6 bases, with 7 bases between them. The DNA for the CDR3 is TGTGCCAGCAGTTTATATAAATTCAATGAGCAGTTCTTC. It codes for CASSLYKFNEQFF.

V usage is TRBV12-3 or TRBV12-4 and J usage is TRBJ2-3; 12 bases map to TRBD1. This CDR3 has 15 amino acids. V shed 6 bases, J shed 9 bases, and the junction held 10 bases outside the gene matches. CDR3 in amino acids: CASSSGTGGRWTQYF. As DNA, the CDR3 is TGTGCCAGCAGCTCCGGGACAGGGGGCAGGTGGACGCAGTATTTT.

This chain joins TRBV27 and TRBJ2-7; TRBD2 might be the D (7 bases). Germline V gives CDR1 MNHEY, CDR2 SMNVEV (reference sequence). The V end lost 3 bases, the J end lost 4 bases, and 13 bases lay between the germline ends. CDR3 size: 14 residues. CDR3 DNA: TGTGCCAGCAGTTTCGGGGGGCCGGGTTACGAGCAGTACTTC. Its translation: CASSFGGPGYEQYF.

In its sample, this clonotype was seen a few times. This chain links TRBV7-6 with TRBJ2-3, with 8 bases fitting TRBD2. V lost 0 bases, J lost 2 bases, and 7 bases stayed unmatched. CDR3 size: 17 residues. The germline CDR1 and CDR2 sequences are SGHVS and FNYEAQ. CDR3 sequence: CASSLAPTSGYTDTQYF. CDR3 sequence (DNA): TGTGCCAGCAGCTTAGCGCCAACTAGCGGCTACACAGATACGCAGTATTTT.

The chain has TRBV4-3 and TRBJ2-3; unclear D gene. Germline loops: CDR1 LGHNA, CDR2 YSLEER. CDR3 length: 15 amino acids. V was clipped by 2 bases and J by 5 bases, with 14 bases between them. For the CDR3, the DNA is TGCGCCAGCAGCCAAAGCCCTAATGCGGAAGATACGCAGTATTTT. The encoded protein is CASSQSPNAEDTQYF.

CDR3 in DNA: TGTGCCAGCACTCCCCGGGCCGTATCATTATACGAGCAGTACTTC. Its protein product is CASTPRAVSLYEQYF. This chain links TRBV6-1 with TRBJ2-7; D not certain. The CDR3 totals 15 residues. Per the germline V gene, CDR1 is MNHNS and CDR2 is SASEGT. Trimming left V 7 bases short and J 4 bases short, with 20 bases between.

This sequence joins TRBV20-1 and TRBJ2-5, with 12 bases fitting TRBD2. Per germline, CDR1 DFQATT and CDR2 SNEGSKA (reference sequence). With V trimmed by 4 bases and J by 5 bases, 2 bases remained unmatched. The CDR3 spans 13 residues. The CDR3 region has the DNA TGCAGTGCTACACTAGCGGGGGGCGAGACCCAGTACTTC. The encoded protein is CSATLAGGETQYF.

V and J are TRBV7-9 and TRBJ2-1; tentatively, D is TRBD2 (6 bases). The V end lost 3 bases, the J end lost 6 bases, and 15 bases lay between the germline ends. Germline loops: CDR1 SEHNR, CDR2 FQNEAQ (reference sequence). CDR3 length: 15 amino acids. CDR3 DNA sequence: TGTGCCAGCAGCTTTGGGGGGTGCAGTACCAATGAGCAGTTCTTC. This sequence encodes CASSFGGCSTNEQFF. The whole variable domain, remainder taken from reference TRBV7-9 and TRBJ2-1, is DTGVSQNPRHKITKRGQNVTFRCDPISEHNRLYWYRQTLGQGPEFLTYFQNEAQLEKSRLLSDRFSAERPKGSFSTLEIQRTEQGDSAMYLCASSFGGCSTNEQFFGPGTRLTVL.

The V call is TRBV20-1, the J call TRBJ1-2; TRBD1 agrees at 12 bases. With V trimmed by 5 bases and J by 8 bases, 12 bases remained unmatched. The CDR3 has 15 residues. Germline-derived CDR1 and CDR2 are DFQATT and SNEGSKA (reference sequence). CDR3 sequence reads: CSAPRRGQGAGGYTF. CDR3 sequence (DNA): TGCAGTGCTCCCCGACGGGGACAGGGGGCGGGGGGCTACACCTTC.

In its sample, this clonotype was seen a few times. The chain employs TRBV7-9 and TRBJ1-2, with TRBD1 identical over 7 bases. CDR1 is SEHNR and CDR2 is FQNEAQ in the germline V gene (reference sequence). J was trimmed by 3 bases and V by 0 bases; bases with no gene match: 4. The CDR3 extends over 15 amino acids. CDR3 coding DNA: TGTGCCAGCAGCTTAGCGCAGGGGGGCTACTATGGCTACACCTTC. This gives the protein CASSLAQGGYYGYTF.

The J gene is TRBJ1-5, the V gene TRBV24-1; perhaps TRBD1 as D (5 bases). The CDR3 contains 13 residues. The germline V gene encodes CDR1 KGHDR and CDR2 SFDVKD. V gave up 2 bases and J gave up 11 bases, with 12 bases separating them. CDR3 sequence reads: CATSDSGGRAQHF. CDR3 in DNA: TGTGCCACCAGTGATTCGGGGGGGAGGGCCCAGCATTTT.

V and J are TRBV7-2 and TRBJ2-7, with 9 bases aligning to TRBD2. The V gene end was trimmed by 5 bases and the J gene end by 4 bases; junction bases not matched to a gene: 12. In germline, CDR1 is SGHTA, CDR2 FQGNSA. CDR3 length: 16 residues. CDR3 amino acids: CASSRLSGGRSYEQYF. The DNA of the CDR3 is TGTGCCAGCAGCAGACTTAGCGGGGGAAGGTCTTACGAGCAGTACTTC. The whole variable domain, remainder taken from reference TRBV7-2 and TRBJ2-7, is GAGVSQSPSNKVTEKGKDVELRCDPISGHTALYWYRQSLGQGLEFLIYFQGNSAPDKSGLPSDRFSAERTGGSVSTLTIQRTQQEDSAVYLCASSRLSGGRSYEQYFGPGTRLTVT.

Written as DNA, the CDR3 is TGCGCCAGCGCACCGGTGAGCGGGAGACACAATGAGCAGTTCTTC. Its protein is CASAPVSGRHNEQFF. This rearrangement joins TRBV10-1 to TRBJ2-1; 8 positions match TRBD2. The trim removed 8 bases at V and 5 bases at J, leaving 11 bases unmatched. Germline-derived CDR1 and CDR2 are WNHNN and SYGVQD (reference sequence). There are 15 residues in the CDR3.